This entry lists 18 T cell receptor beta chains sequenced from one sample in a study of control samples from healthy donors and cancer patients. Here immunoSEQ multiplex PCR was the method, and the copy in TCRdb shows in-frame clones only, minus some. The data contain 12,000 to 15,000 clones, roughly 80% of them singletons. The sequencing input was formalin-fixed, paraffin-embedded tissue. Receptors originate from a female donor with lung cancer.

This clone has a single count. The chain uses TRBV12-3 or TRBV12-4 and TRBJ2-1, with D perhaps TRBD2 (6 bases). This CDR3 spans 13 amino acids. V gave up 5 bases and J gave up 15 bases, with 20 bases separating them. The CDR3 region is CASSRPGPSGGFF. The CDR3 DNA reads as TGTGCCAGCAGTCGACCGGGACCTTCCGGGGGGTTCTTC.

CDR3 loop: CASSEAGGYGYTF. The DNA of the CDR3 is TGTGCCAGCAGTGAAGCAGGGGGCTATGGCTACACCTTC. The chain links TRBV6-1 to TRBJ1-2; D may be TRBD1 (6 bases). This CDR3 has 13 amino acids. Trimming removed 0 bases at V and 4 bases at J, with 6 bases between. CDR1 and CDR2 (germline): MNHNS, SASEGT.

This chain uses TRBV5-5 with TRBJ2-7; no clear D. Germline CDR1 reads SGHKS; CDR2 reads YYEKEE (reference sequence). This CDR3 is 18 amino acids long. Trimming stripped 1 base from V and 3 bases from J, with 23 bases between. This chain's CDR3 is CASSLSDADSPHFYEQYF. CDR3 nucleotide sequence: TGTGCCAGCAGCTTGTCGGATGCCGACTCCCCACACTTCTACGAGCAGTACTTC.

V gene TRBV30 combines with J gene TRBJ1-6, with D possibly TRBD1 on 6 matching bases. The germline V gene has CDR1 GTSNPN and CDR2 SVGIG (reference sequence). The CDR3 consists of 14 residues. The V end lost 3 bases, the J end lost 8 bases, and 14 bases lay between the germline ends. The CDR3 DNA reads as TGTGCCTGGAGCTTAGGACAGCCTTATTCACCCCTCCACTTT. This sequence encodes CAWSLGQPYSPLHF.

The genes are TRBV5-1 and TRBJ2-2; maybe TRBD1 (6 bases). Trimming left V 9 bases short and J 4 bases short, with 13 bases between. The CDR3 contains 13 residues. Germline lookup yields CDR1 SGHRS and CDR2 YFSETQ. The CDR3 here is CANRVGITGELFF. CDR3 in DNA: TGCGCCAACAGGGTCGGGATCACCGGGGAGCTGTTTTTT. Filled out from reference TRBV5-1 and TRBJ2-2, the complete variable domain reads KAGVTQTPRYLIKTRGQQVTLSCSPISGHRSVSWYQQTPGQGLQFLFEYFSETQRNKGNFPGRFSGRQFSNSRSEMNVSTLELGDSALYLCANRVGITGELFFGEGSRLTVL.

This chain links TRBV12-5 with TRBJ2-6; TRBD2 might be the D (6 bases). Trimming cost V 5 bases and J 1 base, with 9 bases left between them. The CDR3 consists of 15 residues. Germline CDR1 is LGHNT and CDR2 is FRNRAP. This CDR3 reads CASGTGGSGANVLTF. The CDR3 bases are TGTGCTAGTGGTACCGGGGGATCTGGGGCCAACGTCCTGACTTTC.

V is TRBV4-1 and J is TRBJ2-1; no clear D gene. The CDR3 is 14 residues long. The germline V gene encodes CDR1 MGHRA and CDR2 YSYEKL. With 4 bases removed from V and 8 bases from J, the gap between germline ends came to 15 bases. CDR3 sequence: CASSRIGALDEQFF. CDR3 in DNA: TGCGCCAGCAGCCGCATTGGAGCGCTCGATGAGCAGTTCTTC.

CDR3 sequence (DNA): TGTGCCAGTAGTCCGCGAGGGTTTAATTCACCCCTCCACTTT. Translation gives CASSPRGFNSPLHF. This rearrangement joins TRBV19 to TRBJ1-6; D gene ambiguous. V was pared by 5 bases and J by 6 bases, with 11 bases between. Germline CDR1 and CDR2: LNHDA and SQIVND (reference sequence). This CDR3 region has 14 residues.

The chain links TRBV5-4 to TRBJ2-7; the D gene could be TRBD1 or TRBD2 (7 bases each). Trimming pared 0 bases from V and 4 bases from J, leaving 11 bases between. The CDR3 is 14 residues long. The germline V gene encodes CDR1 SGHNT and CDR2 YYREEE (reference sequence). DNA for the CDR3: TGTGCCAGCAGCTTGGGGCAGGGGGGGTACGAGCAGTACTTC. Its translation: CASSLGQGGYEQYF.

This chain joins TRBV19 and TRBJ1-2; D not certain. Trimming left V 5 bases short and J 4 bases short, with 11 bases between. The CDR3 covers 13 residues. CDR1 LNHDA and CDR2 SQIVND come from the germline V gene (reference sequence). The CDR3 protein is CASSRDGLYGYTF. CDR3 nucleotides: TGTGCCAGTAGTCGTGACGGCCTCTATGGCTACACCTTC.

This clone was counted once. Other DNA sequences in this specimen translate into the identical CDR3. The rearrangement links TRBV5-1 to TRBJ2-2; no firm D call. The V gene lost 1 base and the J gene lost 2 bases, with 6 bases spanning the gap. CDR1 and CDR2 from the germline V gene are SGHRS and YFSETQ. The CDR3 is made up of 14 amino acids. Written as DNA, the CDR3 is TGCGCCAGCAGCTTGTTGGGCAACACCGGGGAGCTGTTTTTT. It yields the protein CASSLLGNTGELFF.

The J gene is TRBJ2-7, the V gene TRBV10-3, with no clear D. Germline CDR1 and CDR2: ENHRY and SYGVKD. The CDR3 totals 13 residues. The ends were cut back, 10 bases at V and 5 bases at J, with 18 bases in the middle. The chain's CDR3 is CATHRRSWHEQYF. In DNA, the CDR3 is TGTGCCACGCACCGTCGCTCATGGCACGAGCAGTACTTC.

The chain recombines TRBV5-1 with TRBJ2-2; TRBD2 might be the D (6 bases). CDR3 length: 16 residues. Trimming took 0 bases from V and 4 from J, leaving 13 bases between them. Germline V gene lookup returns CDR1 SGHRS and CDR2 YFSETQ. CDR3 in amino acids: CASSLEPTGGTGELFF. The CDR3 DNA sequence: TGCGCCAGCAGCTTGGAACCTACCGGGGGCACCGGGGAGCTGTTTTTT.

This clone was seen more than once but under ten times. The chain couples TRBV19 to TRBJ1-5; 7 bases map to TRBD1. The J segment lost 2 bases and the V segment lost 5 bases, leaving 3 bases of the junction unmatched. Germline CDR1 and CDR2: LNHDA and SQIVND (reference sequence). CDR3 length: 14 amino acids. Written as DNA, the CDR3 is TGTGCCAGTAGTCAAACAGGGGGCAATCAGCCCCAGCATTTT. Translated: CASSQTGGNQPQHF.

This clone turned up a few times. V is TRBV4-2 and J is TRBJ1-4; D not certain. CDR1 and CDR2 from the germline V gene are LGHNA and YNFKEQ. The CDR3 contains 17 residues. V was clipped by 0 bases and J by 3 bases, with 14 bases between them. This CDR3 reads CASSQDIWVLANEKLFF. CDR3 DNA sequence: TGTGCCAGCAGCCAAGATATTTGGGTATTGGCTAATGAAAAACTGTTTTTT.

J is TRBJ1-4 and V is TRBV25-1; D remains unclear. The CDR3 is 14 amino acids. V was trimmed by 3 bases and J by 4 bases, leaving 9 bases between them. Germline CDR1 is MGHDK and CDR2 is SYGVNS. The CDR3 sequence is CASSDVQINEKLFF. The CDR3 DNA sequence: TGTGCCAGCAGTGACGTCCAGATTAATGAAAAACTGTTTTTT.

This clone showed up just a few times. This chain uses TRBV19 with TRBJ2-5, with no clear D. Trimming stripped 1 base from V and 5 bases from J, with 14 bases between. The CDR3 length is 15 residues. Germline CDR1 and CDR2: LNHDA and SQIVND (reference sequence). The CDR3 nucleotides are TGTGCCAGTAGTATAGTGGGTCATCTAGGGGAGACCCAGTACTTC. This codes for CASSIVGHLGETQYF.

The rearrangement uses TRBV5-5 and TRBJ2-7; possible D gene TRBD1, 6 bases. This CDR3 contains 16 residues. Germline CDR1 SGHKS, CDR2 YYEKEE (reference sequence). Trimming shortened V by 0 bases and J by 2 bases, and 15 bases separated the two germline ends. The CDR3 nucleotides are TGTGCCAGCAGCTTGGGACCAGACAGGATCACCTACGAGCAGTACTTC. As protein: CASSLGPDRITYEQYF. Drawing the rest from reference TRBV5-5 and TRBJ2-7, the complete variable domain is DAGVTQSPTHLIKTRGQQVTLRCSPISGHKSVSWYQQVLGQGPQFIFQYYEKEERGRGNFPDRFSARQFPNYSSELNVNALLLGDSALYLCASSLGPDRITYEQYFGPGTRLTVT.